The 19 T cell receptor beta chains listed next were all sequenced from one sample in a study of T cell responses to AZD1222 COVID-19 vaccine listed by TCRdb under 2021. Sample time point, as interpreted from the label and publication: baseline before first vaccination. The library relied on the immunoSEQ multiplex PCR assay. The table was pulled from immuneACCESS by TCRdb, which kept in-frame rearrangements only. Such tables lose some clones; where checked, under half of the loss comes from unresolved V genes, and the rest has no known cause. The sample records 100,000 to 120,000 clones, about 81% of which are singletons. Clones ranked in the top ten supply about 4.5% of the sample. This specimen consisted of peripheral blood, obtained on day 0 of AZD1222 vaccination. These receptor sequences come from an adult in good health.

This sequence joins TRBV29-1 and TRBJ2-7; TRBD1 agrees at 9 bases. Germline CDR1 is SQVTM and CDR2 is ANQGSEA. Trimming took 6 bases from V and 9 from J; bases not matched to a gene: 12. The CDR3 is made up of 13 amino acids. The CDR3 bases are TGCAGCGTACAGGGGGCCGAAACGAGACTGCAGTACTTC. Translated: CSVQGAETRLQYF.

V usage is TRBV6-5 and J usage is TRBJ1-2; TRBD1 matches at 7 bases. CDR1 MNHEY and CDR2 SVGAGI come from the germline V gene. V dropped 5 bases and J dropped 2; count of bases not matched to a gene: 8. This CDR3 has 15 amino acids. The CDR3 sequence: CASSQGGVPNYGYTF. The CDR3 region has the DNA TGTGCCAGCAGTCAGGGGGGGGTCCCGAACTATGGCTACACCTTC.

The gene calls are TRBV5-4 and TRBJ2-3, with no clear D. CDR3 length: 15 amino acids. V gave up 2 bases and J gave up 0 bases, with 10 bases separating them. CDR1 is SGHNT, CDR2 YYREEE, per germline (reference sequence). CDR3 coding DNA: TGTGCCAGCAGCTTCGAGTTAGCTAGCACAGATACGCAGTATTTT. Residues: CASSFELASTDTQYF.

This clone was recorded once. J is TRBJ1-2 and V is TRBV28; TRBD1 matches at 10 bases. CDR1 and CDR2 (germline): MDHEN, SYDVKM. Trimming removed 5 bases from V and 5 bases from J; junction bases left unmatched: 5. There are 14 residues in the CDR3. The DNA for the CDR3 is TGTGCCAGCAGTCCTGGACAGGGGGTATATGGCTACACCTTC. Protein sequence: CASSPGQGVYGYTF.

This chain joins TRBV5-1 and TRBJ2-7; no clear D. Germline CDR1 and CDR2: SGHRS and YFSETQ. V dropped 0 bases and J dropped 7 bases, with 14 bases sitting between them. The CDR3 runs to 14 residues. Here the CDR3 DNA reads TGCGCCAGCAGCTTGGCGGGCGTGACCCTGGAGCAGTACTTC. Its protein is CASSLAGVTLEQYF.

CDR3 nucleotides: TGTGCCAGCAGTTCCCAGGGGAAAGGAAGATTAAATGAAAAACTGTTTTTT. Its translation is CASSSQGKGRLNEKLFF. The rearrangement links TRBV28 to TRBJ1-4; D is perhaps TRBD1 (6 bases). The CDR3 is 17 residues long. Trimming cost V 4 bases and J 5 bases, with 20 bases left between them. Germline values: CDR1 MDHEN, CDR2 SYDVKM.

V usage is TRBV5-4 and J usage is TRBJ2-1; D perhaps matches TRBD1 (6 bases). Trimming cost V 2 bases and J 10 bases, with 10 bases left between them. Germline-derived CDR1 and CDR2 are SGHNT and YYREEE (reference sequence). CDR3 size: 12 residues. The CDR3 DNA follows: TGTGCCAGCAGCTTTGGGGGCCCGGAGCAGTTCTTC. Its protein product is CASSFGGPEQFF.

The chain couples TRBV11-2 to TRBJ1-1; tentatively, D is TRBD1 (5 bases). The CDR3 sequence is 14 residues long. CDR1 is SGHAT, CDR2 FQNNGV, per germline. The ends were cut back, 8 bases at V and 7 bases at J, with 20 bases in the middle. The chain's CDR3 is CASQRGRGNIEAFF. CDR3 sequence (DNA): TGTGCCAGCCAGCGGGGGAGGGGAAATATTGAAGCTTTCTTT.

The rearrangement joins TRBV5-5 to TRBJ2-1; no firm D call. Germline values: CDR1 SGHKS, CDR2 YYEKEE (reference sequence). Trimming removed 0 bases at V and 5 bases at J, with 12 bases between. The CDR3 is made up of 15 amino acids. CDR3 bases: TGTGCCAGCAGCTTGGTAGGGCAGAAAAACAATGAGCAGTTCTTC. Its protein product is CASSLVGQKNNEQFF.

The gene calls are TRBV28 and TRBJ2-5; 9 bases fit TRBD1. CDR3 length: 15 residues. Germline V gene sequence: CDR1 MDHEN, CDR2 SYDVKM. Germline trimming cut 6 bases from V and 5 bases from J; bases unmatched to any gene: 10. CDR3 sequence reads: CASRATGQGRETQYF. The CDR3 DNA follows: TGTGCCAGCAGAGCCACGGGACAGGGCCGGGAGACCCAGTACTTC.

This chain uses TRBV19 with TRBJ2-5, with TRBD1 identical over 8 bases. The CDR3 loop spans 14 amino acids. Germline V gene data show CDR1 as LNHDA and CDR2 as SQIVND (reference sequence). The V segment lost 4 bases and the J segment 1 base; nucleotides outside the gene matches: 2. The CDR3 protein is CASSRQGSQETQYF. DNA for the CDR3: TGTGCCAGTAGTAGACAGGGGAGCCAAGAGACCCAGTACTTC.

This chain links TRBV27 with TRBJ1-3, with TRBD1 as a possible D gene (6 bases). V was shortened by 4 bases and J by 4 bases, with 11 bases between the two germline ends. Germline V gene data show CDR1 as MNHEY and CDR2 as SMNVEV (reference sequence). The CDR3 is 14 amino acids. CDR3: CASSSSGVGNTIYF. The CDR3, as DNA: TGTGCCAGCAGTTCGTCAGGGGTCGGAAACACCATATATTTT.

The chain couples TRBV4-1 to TRBJ1-1; no definite D call. Trimming took off 3 bases at V and 3 bases at J, with 8 bases between the two ends. CDR1 is MGHRA and CDR2 is YSYEKL in the germline V gene. There are 13 residues in the CDR3. The CDR3 region is CASSQGFYTEAFF. As DNA, the CDR3 is TGCGCCAGCAGCCAGGGATTCTACACTGAAGCTTTCTTT.

The V call is TRBV2, the J call TRBJ1-5; D may be TRBD1 (6 bases). The CDR3 is 17 residues long. Germline-derived CDR1 and CDR2 are SNHLY and FYNNEI. Trimming took 3 bases from V and 6 from J, leaving 21 bases between them. CDR3 protein: CASSEPWRRGGGQPQHF. CDR3 nucleotides: TGTGCCAGCAGTGAGCCTTGGCGCAGGGGTGGGGGTCAGCCCCAGCATTTT.

The chain combines TRBV2 with TRBJ1-1; D ambiguous. V lost 3 bases to trimming and J lost 8 bases, with 13 bases between them. Germline lookup yields CDR1 SNHLY and CDR2 FYNNEI. This CDR3 spans 13 amino acids. In DNA, the CDR3 is TGTGCCAGCAGTGAGACACTACAAGGGGAAGCTTTCTTT. Protein sequence: CASSETLQGEAFF.

This rearrangement joins TRBV7-2 to TRBJ1-6; D not resolved. CDR1 is SGHTA, CDR2 FQGNSA, per germline. Trimming removed 8 bases from V and 5 bases from J, with 13 bases in between. CDR3 length equals 14 residues. The DNA of the CDR3 is TGTGCCAGCGGAGATCCCAATAATAATTCACCCCTCCACTTT. Translated: CASGDPNNNSPLHF. The full variable domain, completed using reference TRBV7-2 and TRBJ1-6, is GAGVSQSPSNKVTEKGKDVELRCDPISGHTALYWYRQSLGQGLEFLIYFQGNSAPDKSGLPSDRFSAERTGGSVSTLTIQRTQQEDSAVYLCASGDPNNNSPLHFGNGTRLTVT.

J is TRBJ2-2 and V is TRBV7-9; D gene ambiguous. The ends were cut back, 5 bases at V and 11 bases at J, with 12 bases in the middle. Germline-derived CDR1 and CDR2 are SEHNR and FQNEAQ (reference sequence). This CDR3 is built from 12 residues. The CDR3 here is CASSPGPRELFF. CDR3 DNA sequence: TGTGCCAGCAGCCCAGGCCCCCGAGAGCTGTTTTTT.

This chain joins TRBV2 and TRBJ2-7; D may be TRBD1 (5 bases). With 5 bases removed from V and 1 base from J, the gap between germline ends came to 9 bases. The CDR3 sequence is 13 residues long. Germline assignment: CDR1 SNHLY and CDR2 FYNNEI. The CDR3 reads CASSTGQSYEQYF. The CDR3 DNA sequence: TGTGCCAGCAGTACAGGCCAATCCTACGAGCAGTACTTC.

The CDR3: CASSILHREGYGYTF. The CDR3 nucleotides are TGTGCCAGTAGTATTCTACACAGGGAGGGCTATGGCTACACCTTC. The chain has TRBV19 and TRBJ1-2, with D possibly matching TRBD1 (6 bases). V was pared by 3 bases and J by 4 bases, with 15 bases between. The CDR3 loop spans 15 amino acids. Germline V gene sequence: CDR1 LNHDA, CDR2 SQIVND (reference sequence).